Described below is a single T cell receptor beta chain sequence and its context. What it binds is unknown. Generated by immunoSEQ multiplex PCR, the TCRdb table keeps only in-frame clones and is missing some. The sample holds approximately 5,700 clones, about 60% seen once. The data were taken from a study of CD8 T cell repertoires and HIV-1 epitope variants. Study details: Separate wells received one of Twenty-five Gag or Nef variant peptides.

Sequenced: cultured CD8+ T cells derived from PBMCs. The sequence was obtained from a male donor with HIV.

CDR3 loop: CASSSGLAVEETQYF. CDR3 nucleotide sequence: TGTGCCAGCAGTTCCGGACTAGCGGTTGAAGAGACCCAGTACTTC. This chain uses TRBV5-8 with TRBJ2-5; TRBD2 matches at 10 bases. The junction had 7 bases not matched to a gene; V was cut back by 5 bases and J by 3 bases. CDR1 is SGHTS, CDR2 YDEGEE, per germline. This CDR3 spans 15 amino acids.